One sample yielded the 3 T cell receptor beta chains listed below, sequenced in a study of T cells after yellow fever vaccination (dated by TCRdb to between 2019 and 2020). Libraries were made using 5' RACE. TCRdb shows the sequencer as Illumina HiSeq 2500. TCRdb reran the public reads through fastp at Q25 and MiXCR, keeping productive beta chains. A single entry per CDR3 protein holds the most common genes and DNA from its merged rows. For this sample there are 620,000 or so distinct CDR3 sequences; roughly an eighth appear just once. The ten largest clones capture about 15% of the sample. What this sample's treatment or condition label stands for: live attenuated yellow fever vaccine strain. Sequences were derived from PBMCs, sampled on the day of the yellow fever booster vaccination. All receptors come from a man aged 30-40 years who received the YFV17D yellow fever vaccine.

There are a few counts of this clonotype. The rearrangement joins TRBV27 to TRBJ2-1; D is possibly TRBD2 (5 bases). V lost 4 bases and J lost 4, with 11 bases in between. The germline V gene encodes CDR1 MNHEY and CDR2 SMNVEV (reference sequence). The CDR3 is made up of 14 amino acids. The CDR3 nucleotides read TGTGCCAGCAGTTCTCACGGGGAGTACAATGAGCAGTTCTTC. Amino acid sequence: CASSSHGEYNEQFF.

The gene calls are TRBV27 and TRBJ2-7; D may be TRBD1 (5 bases). Between the trimmed V and J ends, which lost 4 bases and 5 bases, there was a span of 12 bases. CDR3 size: 13 residues. Germline CDR1 reads MNHEY; CDR2 reads SMNVEV (reference sequence). The CDR3 DNA reads as TGTGCCAGCAGTTGGTGCAGGGTAGACGAGCAGTACTTC. This sequence encodes CASSWCRVDEQYF.

This clonotype has at least ten counts. The chain employs TRBV4-3 and TRBJ1-4, with D possibly being TRBD1 (6 bases). Between the trimmed V and J ends, which lost 2 bases and 7 bases, there was a span of 14 bases. The CDR3 extends over 15 amino acids. The V gene's germline CDR1 is LGHNA and CDR2 YSLEER. This CDR3 is CASSQPQGATEKLFF. In nucleotides, the CDR3 is TGCGCCAGCAGCCAACCACAGGGAGCAACTGAAAAACTGTTTTTT.